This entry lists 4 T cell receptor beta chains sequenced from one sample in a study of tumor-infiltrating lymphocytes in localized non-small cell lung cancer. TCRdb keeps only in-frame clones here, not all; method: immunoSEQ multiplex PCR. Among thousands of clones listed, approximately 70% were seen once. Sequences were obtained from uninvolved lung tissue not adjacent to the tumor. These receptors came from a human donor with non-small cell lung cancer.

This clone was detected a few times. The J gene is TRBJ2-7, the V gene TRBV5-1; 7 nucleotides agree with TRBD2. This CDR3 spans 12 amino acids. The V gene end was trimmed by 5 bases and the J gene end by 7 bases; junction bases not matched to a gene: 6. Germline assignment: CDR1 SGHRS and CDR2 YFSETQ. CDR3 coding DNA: TGCGCCAGCAGAGGCTCCGGGAGGGAGCAGTACTTC. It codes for CASRGSGREQYF.

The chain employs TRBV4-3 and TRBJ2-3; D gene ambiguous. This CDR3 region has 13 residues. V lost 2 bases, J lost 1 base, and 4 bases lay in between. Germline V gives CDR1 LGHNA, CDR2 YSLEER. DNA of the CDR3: TGCGCCAGCAGCCAACGGGGCACAGATACGCAGTATTTT. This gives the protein CASSQRGTDTQYF.

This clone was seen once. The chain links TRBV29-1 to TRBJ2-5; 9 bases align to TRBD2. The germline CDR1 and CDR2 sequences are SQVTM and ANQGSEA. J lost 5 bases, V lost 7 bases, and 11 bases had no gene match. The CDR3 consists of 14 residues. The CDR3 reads CSAQGVAGVETQYF. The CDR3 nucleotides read TGCAGCGCCCAGGGAGTAGCGGGAGTGGAGACCCAGTACTTC.

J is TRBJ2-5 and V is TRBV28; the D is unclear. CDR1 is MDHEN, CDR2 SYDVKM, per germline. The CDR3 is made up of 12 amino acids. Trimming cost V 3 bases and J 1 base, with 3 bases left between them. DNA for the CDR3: TGTGCCAGCAGTTTTGTCCAAGAGACCCAGTACTTC. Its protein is CASSFVQETQYF.